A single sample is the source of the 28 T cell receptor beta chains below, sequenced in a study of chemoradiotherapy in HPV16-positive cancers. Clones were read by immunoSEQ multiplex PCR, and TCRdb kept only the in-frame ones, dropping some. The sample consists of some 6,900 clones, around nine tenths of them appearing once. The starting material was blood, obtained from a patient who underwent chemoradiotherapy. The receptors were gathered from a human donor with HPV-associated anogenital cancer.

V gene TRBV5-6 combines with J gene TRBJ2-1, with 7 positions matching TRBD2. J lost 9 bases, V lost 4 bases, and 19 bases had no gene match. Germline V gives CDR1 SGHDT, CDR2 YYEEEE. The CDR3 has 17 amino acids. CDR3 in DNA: TGTGCCAGCAGCCGGTGGGGACTTGGGACTACTATCCGTGAGCAGTTCTTC. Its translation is CASSRWGLGTTIREQFF.

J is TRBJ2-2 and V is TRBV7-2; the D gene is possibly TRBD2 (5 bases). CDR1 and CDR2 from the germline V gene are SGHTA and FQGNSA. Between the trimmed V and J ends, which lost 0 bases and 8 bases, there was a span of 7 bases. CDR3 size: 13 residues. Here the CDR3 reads CASSLAEVGELFF. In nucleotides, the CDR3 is TGTGCCAGCAGCTTAGCGGAGGTTGGGGAGCTGTTTTTT.

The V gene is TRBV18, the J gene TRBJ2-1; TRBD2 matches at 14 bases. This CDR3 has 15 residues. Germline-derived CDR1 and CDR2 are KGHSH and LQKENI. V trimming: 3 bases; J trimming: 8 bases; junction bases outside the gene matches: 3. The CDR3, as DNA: TGTGCCAGCTCACCGGGACTAGCGGGAGCAGATGAGCAGTTCTTC. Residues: CASSPGLAGADEQFF. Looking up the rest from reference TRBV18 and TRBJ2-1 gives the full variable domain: NAGVMQNPRHLVRRRGQEARLRCSPMKGHSHVYWYRQLPEEGLKFMVYLQKENIIDESGMPKERFSAEFPKEGPSILRIQQVVRGDSAAYFCASSPGLAGADEQFFGPGTRLTVL.

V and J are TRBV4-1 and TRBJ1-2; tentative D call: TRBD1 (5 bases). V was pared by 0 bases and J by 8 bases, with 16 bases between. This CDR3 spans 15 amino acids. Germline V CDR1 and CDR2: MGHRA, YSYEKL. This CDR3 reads CASSQERGTSFGYTF. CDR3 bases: TGCGCCAGCAGCCAAGAACGGGGGACTAGTTTCGGCTACACCTTC.

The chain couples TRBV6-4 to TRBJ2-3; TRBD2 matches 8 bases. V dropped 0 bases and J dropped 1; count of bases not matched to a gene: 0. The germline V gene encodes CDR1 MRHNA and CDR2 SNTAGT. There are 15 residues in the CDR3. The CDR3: CASSDSSGGTDTQYF. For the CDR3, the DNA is TGTGCCAGCAGTGACTCTAGCGGGGGCACAGATACGCAGTATTTT.

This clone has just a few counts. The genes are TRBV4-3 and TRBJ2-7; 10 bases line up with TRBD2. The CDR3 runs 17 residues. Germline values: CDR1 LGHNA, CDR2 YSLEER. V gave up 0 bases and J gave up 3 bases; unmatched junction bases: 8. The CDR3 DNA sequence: TGCGCCAGCAGCCAAGATCGGCAGGGACTAGCGAACTACGAGCAGTACTTC. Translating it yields CASSQDRQGLANYEQYF.

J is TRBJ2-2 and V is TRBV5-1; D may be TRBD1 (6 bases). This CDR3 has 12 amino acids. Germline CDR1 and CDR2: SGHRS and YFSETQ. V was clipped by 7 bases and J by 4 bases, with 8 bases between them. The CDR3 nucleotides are TGCGCCAGCGGGGGCGGCACCGGGGAGCTGTTTTTT. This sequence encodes CASGGGTGELFF.

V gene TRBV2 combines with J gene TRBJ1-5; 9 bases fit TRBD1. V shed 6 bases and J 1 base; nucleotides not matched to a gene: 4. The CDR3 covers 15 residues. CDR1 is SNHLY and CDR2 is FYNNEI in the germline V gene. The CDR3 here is CASRETGGSNQPQHF. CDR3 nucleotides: TGTGCCAGCAGGGAGACAGGGGGGAGCAATCAGCCCCAGCATTTT.

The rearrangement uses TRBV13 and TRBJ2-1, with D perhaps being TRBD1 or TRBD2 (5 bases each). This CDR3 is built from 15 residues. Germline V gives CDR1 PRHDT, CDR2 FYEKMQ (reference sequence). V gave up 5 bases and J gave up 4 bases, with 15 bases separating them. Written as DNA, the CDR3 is TGTGCCAGCAGCGACCCTCGGGACCGGTACAATGAGCAGTTCTTC. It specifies CASSDPRDRYNEQFF.

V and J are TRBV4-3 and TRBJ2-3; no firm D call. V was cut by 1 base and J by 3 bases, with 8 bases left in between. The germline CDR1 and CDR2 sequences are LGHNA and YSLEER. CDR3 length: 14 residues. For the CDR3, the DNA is TGCGCCAGCAGCCAAGGATTGGGTACAGATACGCAGTATTTT. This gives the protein CASSQGLGTDTQYF.

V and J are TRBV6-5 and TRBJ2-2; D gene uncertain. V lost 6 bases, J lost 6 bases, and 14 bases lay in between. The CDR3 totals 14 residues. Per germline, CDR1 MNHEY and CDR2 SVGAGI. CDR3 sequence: CASRPRLGSGELFF. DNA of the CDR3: TGTGCCAGCAGGCCCCGGCTGGGGTCCGGGGAGCTGTTTTTT.

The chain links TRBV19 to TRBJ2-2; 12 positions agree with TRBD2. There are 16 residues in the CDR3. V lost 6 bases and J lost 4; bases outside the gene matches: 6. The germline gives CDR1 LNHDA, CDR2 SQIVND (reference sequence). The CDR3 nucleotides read TGTGCCAGTAGCCACCTAGCGGGAGGGCTCACCGGGGAGCTGTTTTTT. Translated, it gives CASSHLAGGLTGELFF.

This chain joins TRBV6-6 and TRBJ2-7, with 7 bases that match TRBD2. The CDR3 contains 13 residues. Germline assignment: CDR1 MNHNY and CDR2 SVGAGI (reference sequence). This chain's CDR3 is CAAGLPNKYEQYF. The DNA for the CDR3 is TGTGCAGCGGGACTACCGAATAAATACGAGCAGTACTTC.

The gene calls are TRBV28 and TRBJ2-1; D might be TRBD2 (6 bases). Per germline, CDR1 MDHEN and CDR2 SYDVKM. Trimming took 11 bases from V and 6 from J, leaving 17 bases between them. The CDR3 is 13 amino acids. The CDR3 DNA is TGTGCCGGCCAACGGGAGTGGGGCAATGAGCAGTTCTTC. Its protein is CAGQREWGNEQFF. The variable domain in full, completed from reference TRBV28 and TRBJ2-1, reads DVKVTQSSRYLVKRTGEKVFLECVQDMDHENMFWYRQDPGLGLRLIYFSYDVKMKEKGDIPEGYSVSREKKERFSLILESASTNQTSMYLCAGQREWGNEQFFGPGTRLTVL.

The CDR3 DNA reads TGTGCCAGCAGCAGATCCGGGACAGGGTTAACGAACACCGGGGAGCTGTTTTTT. It is translated as CASSRSGTGLTNTGELFF. The chain carries TRBV11-3 and TRBJ2-2; 9 bases are shared with TRBD1. The length of the CDR3 is 18 residues. In germline, CDR1 is SGHNT, CDR2 YENEEA. After removal of 5 bases from V and 0 bases from J, the junction contained 10 bases not matched to a gene.

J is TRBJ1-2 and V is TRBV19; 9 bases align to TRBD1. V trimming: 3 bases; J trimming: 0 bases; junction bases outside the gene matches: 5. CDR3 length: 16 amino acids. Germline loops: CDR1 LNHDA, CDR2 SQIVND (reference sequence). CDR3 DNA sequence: TGTGCCAGTAGTATCGATGGGACAGGGACTAACTATGGCTACACCTTC. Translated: CASSIDGTGTNYGYTF.

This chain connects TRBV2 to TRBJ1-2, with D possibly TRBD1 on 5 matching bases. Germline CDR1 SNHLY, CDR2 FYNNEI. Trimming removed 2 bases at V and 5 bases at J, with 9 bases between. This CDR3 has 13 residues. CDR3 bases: TGTGCCAGCAGTGAATTGGGGGTGTATGGCTACACCTTC. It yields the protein CASSELGVYGYTF.

CDR3 DNA sequence: TGCGCCAGCAGTGATCCGAAGAGCTCCTACGAGCAGTACTTC. It codes for CASSDPKSSYEQYF. The chain employs TRBV10-1 and TRBJ2-5; D uncertain. The J call may be mistaken, given a closer DNA end match to TRBJ2-7. CDR1 WNHNN and CDR2 SYGVQD come from the germline V gene (reference sequence). CDR3 length: 14 residues.

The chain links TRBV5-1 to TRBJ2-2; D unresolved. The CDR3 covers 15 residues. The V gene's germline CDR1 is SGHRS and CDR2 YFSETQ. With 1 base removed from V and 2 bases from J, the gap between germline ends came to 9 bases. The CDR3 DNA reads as TGCGCCAGCAGCTTGAAGGGTTCCAACACCGGGGAGCTGTTTTTT. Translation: CASSLKGSNTGELFF.

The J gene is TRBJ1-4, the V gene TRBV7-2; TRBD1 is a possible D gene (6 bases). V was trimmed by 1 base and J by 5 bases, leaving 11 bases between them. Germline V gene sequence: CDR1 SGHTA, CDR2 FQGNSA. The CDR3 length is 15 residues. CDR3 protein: CASSLGQGRNEKLFF. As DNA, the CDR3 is TGTGCCAGCAGCTTAGGGCAGGGGAGGAATGAAAAACTGTTTTTT.

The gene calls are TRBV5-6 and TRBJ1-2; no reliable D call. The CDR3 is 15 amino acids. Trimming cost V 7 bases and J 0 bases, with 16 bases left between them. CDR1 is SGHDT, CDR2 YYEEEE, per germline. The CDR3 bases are TGTGCCAGCGCGCGCGGCCGGGGATCTAACTATGGCTACACCTTC. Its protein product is CASARGRGSNYGYTF.

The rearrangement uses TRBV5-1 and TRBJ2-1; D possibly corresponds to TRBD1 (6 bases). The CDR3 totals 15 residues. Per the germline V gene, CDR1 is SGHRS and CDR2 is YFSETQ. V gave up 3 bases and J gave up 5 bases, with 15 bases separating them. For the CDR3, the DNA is TGCGCCAGCAGCTCTTTGCCAGGGGTGGACAATGAGCAGTTCTTC. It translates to CASSSLPGVDNEQFF.

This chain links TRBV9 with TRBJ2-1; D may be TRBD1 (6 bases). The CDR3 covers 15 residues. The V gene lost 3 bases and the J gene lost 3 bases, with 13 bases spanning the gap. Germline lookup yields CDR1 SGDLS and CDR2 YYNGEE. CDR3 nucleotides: TGTGCCAGCAGCGCCCAGGGGCAGGGCTACAATGAGCAGTTCTTC. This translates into CASSAQGQGYNEQFF.

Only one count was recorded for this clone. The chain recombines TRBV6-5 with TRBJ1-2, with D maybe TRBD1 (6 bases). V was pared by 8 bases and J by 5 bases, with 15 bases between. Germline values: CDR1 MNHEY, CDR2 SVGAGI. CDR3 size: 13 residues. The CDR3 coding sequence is TGTGCCAGCCAGCCAGGGGAGGAATATGGCTACACCTTC. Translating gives CASQPGEEYGYTF.

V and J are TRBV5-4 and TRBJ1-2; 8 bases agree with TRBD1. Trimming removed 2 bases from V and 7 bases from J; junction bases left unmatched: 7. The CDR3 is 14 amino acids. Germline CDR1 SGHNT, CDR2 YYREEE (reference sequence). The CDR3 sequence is CASSLGRGQGGYTF. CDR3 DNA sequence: TGTGCCAGCAGCTTAGGCAGGGGGCAGGGTGGCTACACCTTC.

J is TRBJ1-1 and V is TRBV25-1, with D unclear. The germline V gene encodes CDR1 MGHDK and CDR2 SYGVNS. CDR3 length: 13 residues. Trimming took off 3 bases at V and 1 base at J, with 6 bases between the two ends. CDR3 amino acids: CASSETRNTEAFF. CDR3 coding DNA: TGTGCCAGCAGTGAGACAAGGAACACTGAAGCTTTCTTT. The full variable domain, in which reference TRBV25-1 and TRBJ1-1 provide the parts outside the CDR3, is EADIYQTPRYLVIGTGKKITLECSQTMGHDKMYWYQQDPGMELHLIHYSYGVNSTEKGDLSSESTVSRIRTEHFPLTLESARPSHTSQYLCASSETRNTEAFFGQGTRLTVV.

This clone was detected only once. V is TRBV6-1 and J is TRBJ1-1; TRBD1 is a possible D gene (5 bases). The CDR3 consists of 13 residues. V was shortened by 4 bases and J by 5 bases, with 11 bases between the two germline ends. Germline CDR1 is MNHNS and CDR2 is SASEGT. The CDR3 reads CASSAGAGTEAFF. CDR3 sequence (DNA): TGTGCCAGCAGTGCCGGGGCCGGGACTGAAGCTTTCTTT.

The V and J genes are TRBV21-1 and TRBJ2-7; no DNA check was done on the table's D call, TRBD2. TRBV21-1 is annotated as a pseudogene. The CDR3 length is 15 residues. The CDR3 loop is CASSKVGRGPYEQYF. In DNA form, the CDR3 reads TGTGCCAGCAGCAAAGTAGGGCGGGGCCCCTACGAGCAGTACTTC.